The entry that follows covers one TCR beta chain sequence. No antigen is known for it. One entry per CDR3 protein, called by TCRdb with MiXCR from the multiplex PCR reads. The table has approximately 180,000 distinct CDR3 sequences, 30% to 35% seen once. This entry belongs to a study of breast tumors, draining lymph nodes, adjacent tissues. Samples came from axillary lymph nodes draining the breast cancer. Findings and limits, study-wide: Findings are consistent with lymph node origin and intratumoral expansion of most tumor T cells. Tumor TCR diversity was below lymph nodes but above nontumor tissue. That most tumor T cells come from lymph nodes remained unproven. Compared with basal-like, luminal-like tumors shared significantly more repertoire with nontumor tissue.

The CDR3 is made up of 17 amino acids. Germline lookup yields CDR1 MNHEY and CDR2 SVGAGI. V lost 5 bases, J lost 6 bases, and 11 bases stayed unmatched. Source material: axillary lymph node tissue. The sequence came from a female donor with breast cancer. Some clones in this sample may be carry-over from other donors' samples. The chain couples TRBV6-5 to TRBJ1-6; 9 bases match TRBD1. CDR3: CASSQDPPGQGNSPLHF. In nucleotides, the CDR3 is TGTGCCAGCAGTCAGGACCCCCCGGGACAGGGTAATTCACCCCTCCACTTT.